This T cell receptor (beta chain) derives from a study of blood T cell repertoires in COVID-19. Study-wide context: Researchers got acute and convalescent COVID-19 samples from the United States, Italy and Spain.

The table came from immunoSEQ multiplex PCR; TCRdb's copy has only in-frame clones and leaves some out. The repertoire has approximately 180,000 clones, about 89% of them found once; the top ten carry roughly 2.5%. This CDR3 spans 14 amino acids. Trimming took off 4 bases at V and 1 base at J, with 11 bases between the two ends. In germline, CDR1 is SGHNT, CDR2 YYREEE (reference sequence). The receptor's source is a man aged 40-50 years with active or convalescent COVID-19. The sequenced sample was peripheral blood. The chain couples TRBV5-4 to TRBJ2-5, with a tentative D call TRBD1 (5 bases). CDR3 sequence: CASSQGVTQETQYF. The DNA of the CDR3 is TGTGCCAGCAGCCAAGGGGTTACCCAAGAGACCCAGTACTTC.